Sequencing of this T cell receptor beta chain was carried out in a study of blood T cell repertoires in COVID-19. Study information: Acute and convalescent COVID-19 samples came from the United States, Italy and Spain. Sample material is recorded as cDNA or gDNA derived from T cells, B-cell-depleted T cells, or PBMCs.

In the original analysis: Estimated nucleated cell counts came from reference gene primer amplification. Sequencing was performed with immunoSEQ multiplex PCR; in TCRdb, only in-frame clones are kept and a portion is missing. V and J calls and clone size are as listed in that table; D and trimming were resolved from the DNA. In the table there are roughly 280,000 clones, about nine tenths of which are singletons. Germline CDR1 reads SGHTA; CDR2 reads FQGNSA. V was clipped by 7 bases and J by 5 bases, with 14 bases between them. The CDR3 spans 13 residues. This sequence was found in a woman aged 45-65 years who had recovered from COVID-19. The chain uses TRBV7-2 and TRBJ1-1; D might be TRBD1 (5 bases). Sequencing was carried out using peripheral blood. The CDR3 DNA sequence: TGTGCCAGCACCTTGAGGCGGGGGACTGAAGCTTTCTTT. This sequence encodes CASTLRRGTEAFF.